This is a list of T cell receptor beta chains from one sample in a study of identical twins. TCRdb reanalysed the 5' RACE reads using MiXCR and keeps one entry per CDR3 protein. Of some 900,000 distinct CDR3 sequences in the sample, roughly an eighth are singletons; the top ten hold roughly 1.5%. This sample also belongs to another study, concerning yellow fever vaccine responses in identical twins.

Sequenced input: PBMCs. Receptor source: a woman under 30 in good health. Each CDR3 is given with its conserved first and last residue. The D gene is left open where the match is weak. The size of a clone is reported for some rows only, either as once, few or many, or as a class for expanded clones.

NA	TRBV6-1	TRBJ2-7	NA	TGTGCCAGCAGTGAACCAACTAGCACCTCCTACGAGCAGTACTTC	CASSEPTSTSYEQYF
few	TRBV28	TRBJ2-7	TRBD1	TGTGCCAGCAGGAGACAGGGGGCCTACGAGCAGTACTTC	CASRRQGAYEQYF
NA	TRBV5-4	TRBJ2-1	TRBD2	TGTGCCAGCACTTCTCGGGGACTAGCGGGAGGGCCCAACAATGAGCAGTTCTTC	CASTSRGLAGGPNNEQFF
NA	TRBV20-1	TRBJ2-1	TRBD2	TGCAGTGCCCCAAACGGCGGGGGATCCTACAATGAGCAGTTCTTC	CSAPNGGGSYNEQFF
NA	TRBV27	TRBJ2-1	TRBD2	TGTGCCAGCTGCGGGAGGGGCAATGAGCAGTTCTTC	CASCGRGNEQFF
NA	TRBV5-6	TRBJ1-1	NA	TGTGCCAGCAGCTTGATATCGCGCGACGCCGGACCGTTCACTGAAGCTTTCTTT	CASSLISRDAGPFTEAFF
few	TRBV12-3/TRBV12-4	TRBJ2-7	NA	TGTGCCAGCAGTGAGACAGAGGCCTACGAGCAGTACTTC	CASSETEAYEQYF
NA	TRBV5-1	TRBJ1-2	TRBD1	TGCGCCAGCAGCCCGCTCGGACAGGGAGTCTATGGCTACACCTTC	CASSPLGQGVYGYTF
NA	TRBV11-2	TRBJ2-1	NA	TGTGCCAGCAGATGGGTGCAGAATTCCTACAATGAGCAGTTCTTC	CASRWVQNSYNEQFF
few	TRBV7-8	TRBJ2-1	NA	TGTGCCAGCAGCTTCGGGCAGGGGGGGACCTACAATGAGCAGTTCTTC	CASSFGQGGTYNEQFF
many	TRBV29-1	TRBJ1-4	TRBD1	TGCAGCGTGGGACAGATTAATGAAAAACTGTTTTTT	CSVGQINEKLFF
NA	TRBV6-1	TRBJ1-1	TRBD1	TGTGCCAGCAGGCCGGGACAGTACAACACTGAAGCTTTCTTT	CASRPGQYNTEAFF
NA	TRBV10-1	TRBJ2-5	TRBD2	TGCGCCAGCAGTGAAGGGACTAGCGGGGCCCAAGAGACCCAGTACTTC	CASSEGTSGAQETQYF
many	TRBV5-1	TRBJ2-3	TRBD2	TGCGCCAGCAGCACGGGACTAGCGGGAGGCACAGATACGCAGTATTTT	CASSTGLAGGTDTQYF
NA	TRBV24-1	TRBJ2-3	NA	TGTGCCACCAAGGGGAGAACCACAGATACGCAGTATTTT	CATKGRTTDTQYF
NA	TRBV28	TRBJ2-3	TRBD1	TGTGCCAGCAGTTCTATCGGGTATTGGGACAGCAAAAATAGCACAGATACGCAGTATTTT	CASSSIGYWDSKNSTDTQYF
few	TRBV2	TRBJ2-7	NA	TGTGCCAGCAGCCCTGAGGCGACAGTCTGGGAGCAGTACTTC	CASSPEATVWEQYF
few	TRBV12-3/TRBV12-4	TRBJ2-5	NA	TGTGCCAGCAAAAAAGGGACGGCAGCGGAGACCCAGTACTTC	CASKKGTAAETQYF
NA	TRBV3-1	TRBJ2-7	TRBD2	TGTGCCAGCTCCCAGCGGGGGCGAATCCCGTACGAGCAGTACTTC	CASSQRGRIPYEQYF
few	TRBV5-1	TRBJ1-6	TRBD1	TGCGCCAGCAGCTCGACAGGGTTTAATTCACCCCTCCACTTT	CASSSTGFNSPLHF
once	TRBV20-1	TRBJ1-5	NA	TGCAGTGCTAGACCTACCGTGTGGACTAACAATCAGCCCCAGCATTTT	CSARPTVWTNNQPQHF
few	TRBV7-9	TRBJ2-5	TRBD2	TGTGCCAGCAGCGTAGGACTAGCCGGGGTAGCGGAGACCCAGTACTTC	CASSVGLAGVAETQYF
NA	TRBV28	TRBJ1-3	TRBD1	TGTGCCAGCACCACCGACAGGGGAGCAGGAAACACCATATATTTT	CASTTDRGAGNTIYF
NA	TRBV3-1	TRBJ2-5	NA	TGTGCCAGCAGCCAAGAATGGGGCGGGGACCAAGAGACCCAGTACTTC	CASSQEWGGDQETQYF
few	TRBV7-2	TRBJ1-5	NA	TGTGCCAGCAGCTTAGCCGGGCCTACGACTGGGCCCCAGCATTTT	CASSLAGPTTGPQHF
many	TRBV20-1	TRBJ2-1	NA	TGCAGTGCTAGTAGTCGCAGGGGCTTTGATGAGCAGTTCTTC	CSASSRRGFDEQFF
NA	TRBV24-1	TRBJ2-3	TRBD1	TGTGCCACCAGTGATTTGAAGGGGGCAGGCGGCACAGATACGCAGTATTTT	CATSDLKGAGGTDTQYF
many	TRBV3-1	TRBJ2-3	NA	TGTGCCAGCAAAGGGGGAGATACGCAGTATTTT	CASKGGDTQYF
few	TRBV28	TRBJ2-1	TRBD2	TGTGCCGCAAAAAACCTAACTAGCGGGAGGGTGGGCGATGAGCAGTTCTTC	CAAKNLTSGRVGDEQFF
many	TRBV6-1	TRBJ1-2	NA	TGTGCCAGCAGTGAAGGGACAGAAGCCTATGGCTACACCTTC	CASSEGTEAYGYTF
NA	TRBV6-1	TRBJ2-2	TRBD2	TGTGCCAGTGATAGCGGGACCAACACCGGGGAGCTGTTTTTT	CASDSGTNTGELFF
few	TRBV2	TRBJ2-5	NA	TGTGCCAGCAGTGAAGTATTCGGGGAGCGGTGGGAGACCCAGTACTTC	CASSEVFGERWETQYF
NA	TRBV6-5	TRBJ2-2	NA	TGTGCCAGCAAAAAGTCGAGGCAGGGGAACACCGGGGAGCTGTTTTTT	CASKKSRQGNTGELFF
NA	TRBV12-3/TRBV12-4	TRBJ2-3	TRBD2	TGTGCCAGCAGTTTCAGAGCGGGAGGGCCCCCAGATACGCAGTATTTT	CASSFRAGGPPDTQYF
many	TRBV25-1	TRBJ2-1	NA	TGTGCCAGCAGAAAAACTAGTTTCAATGAGCAGTTCTTC	CASRKTSFNEQFF
few	TRBV5-1	TRBJ2-3	TRBD1	TGCGCCAGCAGCCTATCGGGACAGGGGTCAGATACGCAGTATTTT	CASSLSGQGSDTQYF
few	TRBV13	TRBJ2-1	NA	TGTGCCAGCAGCTTGGGACGGGCGGGCTCCTACAATGAGCAGTTCTTC	CASSLGRAGSYNEQFF
few	TRBV19	TRBJ2-1	TRBD2	TGTGCCAGTAGTATGGGAGTCGGGAGGTCCTACAATGAGCAGTTCTTC	CASSMGVGRSYNEQFF
NA	TRBV27	TRBJ2-3	TRBD1	TGTGCCAGCAGTATACTTGGACAGGGCACAGATACGCAGTATTTT	CASSILGQGTDTQYF
few	TRBV5-1	TRBJ2-1	NA	TGCGCCAGCAGCTTGGAGCAGGGATTCTATGAGCAGTTCTTC	CASSLEQGFYEQFF
NA	TRBV3-1	TRBJ2-6	NA	TGTGCCAGCAGCCAAGGCCGTACCTCTGGGGCCAACGTCCTGACTTTC	CASSQGRTSGANVLTF
few	TRBV3-1	TRBJ2-7	NA	TGTGCCAGCAGCCAAGGATTAATCGGCGAGCAGTACTTC	CASSQGLIGEQYF
few	TRBV5-4	TRBJ2-7	TRBD1	TGTGCCAGCAGCTTGAGCCCCGGACAGGGAGGCGAGCAGTACTTC	CASSLSPGQGGEQYF
many	TRBV12-3/TRBV12-4	TRBJ2-5	NA	TGTGCCAGCAGCTCCGCAGAGACCCAGTACTTC	CASSSAETQYF